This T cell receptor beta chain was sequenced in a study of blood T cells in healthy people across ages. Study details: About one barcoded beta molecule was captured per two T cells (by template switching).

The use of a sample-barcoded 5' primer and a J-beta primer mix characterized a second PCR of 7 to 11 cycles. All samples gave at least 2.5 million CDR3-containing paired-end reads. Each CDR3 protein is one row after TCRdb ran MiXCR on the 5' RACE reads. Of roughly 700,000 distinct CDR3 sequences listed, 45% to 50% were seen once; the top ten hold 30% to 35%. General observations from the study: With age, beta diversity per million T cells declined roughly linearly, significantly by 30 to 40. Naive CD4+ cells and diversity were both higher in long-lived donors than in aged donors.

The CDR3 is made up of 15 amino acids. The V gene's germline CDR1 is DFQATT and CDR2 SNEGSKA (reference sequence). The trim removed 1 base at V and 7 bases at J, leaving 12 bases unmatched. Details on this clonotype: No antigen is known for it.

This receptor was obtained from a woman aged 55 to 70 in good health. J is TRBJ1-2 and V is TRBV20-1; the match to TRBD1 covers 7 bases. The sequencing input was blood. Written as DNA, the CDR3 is TGCAGTGCTAGAGCGCTCCGAACAGGGGATGCTGGCTACACCTTC. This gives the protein CSARALRTGDAGYTF.